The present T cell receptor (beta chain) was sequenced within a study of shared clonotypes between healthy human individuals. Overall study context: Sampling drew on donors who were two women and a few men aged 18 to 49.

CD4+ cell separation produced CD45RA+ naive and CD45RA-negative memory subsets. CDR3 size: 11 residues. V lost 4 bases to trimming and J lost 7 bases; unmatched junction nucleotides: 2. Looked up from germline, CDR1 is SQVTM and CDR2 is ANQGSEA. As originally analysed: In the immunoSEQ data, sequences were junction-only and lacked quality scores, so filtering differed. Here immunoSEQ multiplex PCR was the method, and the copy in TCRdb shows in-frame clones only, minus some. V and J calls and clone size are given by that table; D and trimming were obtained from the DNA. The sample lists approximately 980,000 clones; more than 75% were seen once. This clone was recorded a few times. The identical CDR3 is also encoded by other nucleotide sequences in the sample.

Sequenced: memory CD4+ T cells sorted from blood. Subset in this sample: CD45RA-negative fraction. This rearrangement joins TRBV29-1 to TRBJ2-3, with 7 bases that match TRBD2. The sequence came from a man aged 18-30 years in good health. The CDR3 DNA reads TGCAGCGTTGGGGAGGGGAATACGCAGTATTTT. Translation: CSVGEGNTQYF.